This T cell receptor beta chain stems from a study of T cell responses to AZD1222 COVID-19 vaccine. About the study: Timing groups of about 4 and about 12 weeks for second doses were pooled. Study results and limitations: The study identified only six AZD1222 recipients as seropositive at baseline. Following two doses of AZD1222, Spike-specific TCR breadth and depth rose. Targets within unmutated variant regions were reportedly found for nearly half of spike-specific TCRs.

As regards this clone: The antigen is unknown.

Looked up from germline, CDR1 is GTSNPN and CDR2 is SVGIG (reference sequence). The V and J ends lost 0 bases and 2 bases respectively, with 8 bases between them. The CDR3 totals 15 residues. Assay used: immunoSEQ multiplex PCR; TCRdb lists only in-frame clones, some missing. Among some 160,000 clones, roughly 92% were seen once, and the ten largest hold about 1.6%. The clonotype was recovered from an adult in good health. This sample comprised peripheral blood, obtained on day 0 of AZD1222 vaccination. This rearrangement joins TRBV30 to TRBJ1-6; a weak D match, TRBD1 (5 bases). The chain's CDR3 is CAWSVRGTYNSPLHF. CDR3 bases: TGTGCCTGGAGTGTAAGGGGTACCTATAATTCACCCCTCCACTTT. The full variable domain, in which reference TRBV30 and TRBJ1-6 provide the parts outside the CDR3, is SQTIHQWPATLVQPVGSPLSLECTVEGTSNPNLYWYRQAAGRGLQLLFYSVGIGQISSEVPQNLSASRPQDRQFILSSKKLLLSDSGFYLCAWSVRGTYNSPLHFGNGTRLTVT.